The following is a T cell receptor (beta chain) sequence with its context. Which antigen it targets is not known. Base qualities are missing; no much larger clone stands one base away. Each collaborating institution followed its own protocols to collect whole blood in K2EDTA tubes. For TCRbeta analysis, collaborator samples were shipped as frozen whole blood, as isolated PBMCs, or as DNA extracted from either sample type. The data are from a study of blood T cell repertoires in COVID-19 (dated by TCRdb to 2018 to 2021). Describing the broader study: The collaborator samples originated in the United States, Italy and Spain and spanned the acute and convalescent phases of COVID-19. The material from the prospective study consisted of cDNA or gDNA derived from T cells, B-cell-depleted T cells, or PBMCs. The dataset comprised deeply sampled blood TCRbeta repertoires from subjects exposed to, actively infected with, or recovered from COVID-19. The repertoires were released in a freely available public database meant as a resource for research on the immune response to SARS-CoV-2. Samples came from the ongoing ImmuneRACE study (first 160 participants) plus 1,254 subjects from 6 global collaborators. Nearly every sample came with metadata listing a de-identified subject ID, COVID-19 status, age in years and sex. HLA class I and class II types, where available, came from metadata supplied by the sample provider rather than from assay-based typing.

Counted from cysteine to phenylalanine, this CDR3 has 16 amino acids. Only the CDR3 region is kept as DNA, spanning 48 bases read in frame from base 1. Trimming removed 3 bases from V and 4 bases from J; the gene matches leave 11 bases unexplained. CDR1 and CDR2 are read off the germline V gene (reference sequence) as GTSNPN and SVGIG. TCRbeta CDR3 regions were amplified from genomic DNA by means of the immunoSEQ Assay, a bias-controlled multiplex PCR. As for how the authors treated the data: Within the assay, amplification of reference gene primers was used to estimate how many nucleated cells each sample contained. To quantify the absolute abundance of each unique TCRbeta CDR3 rearrangement, sequence reads were collapsed and filtered. For each sample, productive Simpson clonality was calculated by taking the square root of Simpson's diversity index across productive rearrangements. TCRdb holds this immuneACCESS table with in-frame rearrangements only. Some clones are missing; in checked studies, unresolved V genes explain under half, and the rest has no known cause. Clonal size and the V and J genes are those of that table, whereas D and trimming came from the DNA. The sample contains about 180,000 clones, roughly nine tenths of them found a single time. The ten top clones hold around 20% of the sample.

What the authors observed across the whole study: How much clinical and demographic metadata was included differed by source and by participant, and the metadata was provided uncurated.

The chain is made from TRBV30 and TRBJ2-7; 11 nucleotides in the junction match TRBD2. Sequenced sample: peripheral blood. This sequence was found in a man between 65 and 85 years old with active or convalescent COVID-19. The DNA sequence reads TGTGCCTGGAGCGACACAACTAGCGGGAGAGGGTACGAGCAGTACTTC. Translation gives CAWSDTTSGRGYEQYF. This CDR3, with the reference TRBV30 and TRBJ2-7 proteins standing in past its ends, gives the full variable domain SQTIHQWPATLVQPVGSPLSLECTVEGTSNPNLYWYRQAAGRGLQLLFYSVGIGQISSEVPQNLSASRPQDRQFILSSKKLLLSDSGFYLCAWSDTTSGRGYEQYFGPGTRLTVT.